This TCR beta chain came from a study of identical twins. Study-level results: Conclusions were based on cross-sectional statistical analysis, without following the same donors. A lower insertion count was a feature of abundant cord blood beta clonotypes, with no such feature in memory repertoires.

Healthy Caucasian donors formed the entire cohort. Trimming left V 1 base short and J 7 bases short, with 18 bases between. The CDR3 runs 16 residues. Per the germline V gene, CDR1 is SGHRS and CDR2 is YFSETQ. Each CDR3 protein gets one entry after TCRdb re-called the 5' RACE reads with MiXCR. The table has about 490,000 distinct CDR3 sequences, roughly 15% seen once. Concerning this clonotype itself: Its antigen is still unknown.

These data were also filed under a second study, of yellow fever vaccine responses in identical twins.

The receptor was isolated from a woman aged 18-29 years in good health. Sequencing was done on a sample of CD4+ T cells sorted from blood. The gene calls are TRBV5-1 and TRBJ2-1; D is possibly TRBD1 or TRBD2 (7 bases each). CDR3 residues: CASSLWQGGLGNEQFF. The CDR3 bases are TGCGCCAGCAGCTTGTGGCAGGGGGGGTTAGGGAATGAGCAGTTCTTC.